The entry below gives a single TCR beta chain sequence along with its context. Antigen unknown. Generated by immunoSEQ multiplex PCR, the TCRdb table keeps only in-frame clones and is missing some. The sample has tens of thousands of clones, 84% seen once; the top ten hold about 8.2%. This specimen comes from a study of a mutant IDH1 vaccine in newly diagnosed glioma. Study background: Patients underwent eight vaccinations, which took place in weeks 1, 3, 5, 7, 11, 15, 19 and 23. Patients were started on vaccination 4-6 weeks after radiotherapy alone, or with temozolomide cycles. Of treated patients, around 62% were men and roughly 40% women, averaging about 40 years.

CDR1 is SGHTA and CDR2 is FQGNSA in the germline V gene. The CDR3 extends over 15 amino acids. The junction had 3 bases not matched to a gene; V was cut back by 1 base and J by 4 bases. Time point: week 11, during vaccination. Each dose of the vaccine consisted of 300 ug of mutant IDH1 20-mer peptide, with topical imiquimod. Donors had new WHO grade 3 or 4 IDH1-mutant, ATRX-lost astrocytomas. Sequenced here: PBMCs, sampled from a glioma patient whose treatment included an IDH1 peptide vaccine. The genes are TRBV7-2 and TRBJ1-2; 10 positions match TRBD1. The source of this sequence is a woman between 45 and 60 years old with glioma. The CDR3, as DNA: TGTGCCAGCAGCTTAGGACAGGGGGCACTCTATGGCTACACCTTC. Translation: CASSLGQGALYGYTF.